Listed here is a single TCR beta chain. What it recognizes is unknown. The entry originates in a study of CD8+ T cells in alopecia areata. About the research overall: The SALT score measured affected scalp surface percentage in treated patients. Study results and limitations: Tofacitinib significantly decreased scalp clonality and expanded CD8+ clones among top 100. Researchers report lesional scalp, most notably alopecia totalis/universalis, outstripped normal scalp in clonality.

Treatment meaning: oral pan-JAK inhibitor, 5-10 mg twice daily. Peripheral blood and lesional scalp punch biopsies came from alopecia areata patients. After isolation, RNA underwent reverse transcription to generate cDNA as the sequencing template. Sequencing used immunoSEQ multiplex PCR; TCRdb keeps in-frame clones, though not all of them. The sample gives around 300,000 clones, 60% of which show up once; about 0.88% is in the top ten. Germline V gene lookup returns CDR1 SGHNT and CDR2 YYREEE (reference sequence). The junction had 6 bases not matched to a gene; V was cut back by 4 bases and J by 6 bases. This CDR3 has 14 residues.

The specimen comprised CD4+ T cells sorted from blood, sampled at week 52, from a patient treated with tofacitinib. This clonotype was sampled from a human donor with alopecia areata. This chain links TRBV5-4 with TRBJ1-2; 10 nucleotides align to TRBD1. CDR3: CASSPPDRGNGYTF. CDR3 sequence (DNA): TGTGCCAGCAGCCCTCCGGACAGGGGGAATGGCTACACCTTC.